This T cell receptor beta chain was found in a study of response to subunit inactivated influenza vaccine. Overall study findings and caveats: The authors offered the suggestion that each seasonal influenza vaccination recruits few new T cells.

TCRdb analysed the RT-PCR reads with MiXCR anew, one entry per CDR3 protein. Here the sample spans hundreds of thousands of distinct CDR3 sequences, around 8% being singletons. Per the germline V gene, CDR1 is MNHNS and CDR2 is SASEGT. This CDR3 comprises 15 residues. Trimming took off 7 bases at V and 3 bases at J, with 18 bases between the two ends. A note on this clonotype: Its antigen is unknown.

The TCR was taken from a man aged 50 to 75 who received an inactivated influenza vaccine. Sequences were derived from PBMCs from blood, sampled about 24 months after vaccination. This rearrangement joins TRBV6-1 to TRBJ1-2; possible D gene TRBD1, 6 bases. CDR3 coding DNA: TGTGCCAGCACCCCTGGTAGTCAGGGGCACTATGGCTACACCTTC. Its protein product is CASTPGSQGHYGYTF.